The clone carrying this TCR beta chain came up many times. The record originates from a study of blood T cells in healthy people across ages. A sample-barcoded 5' primer and a J-beta primer mix were used in a second PCR of about 6 to 12 cycles. TCRdb re-analysed the 5' RACE reads in MiXCR, keeping a single row per CDR3 protein. The sample lists 800,000 or so distinct CDR3 sequences, more than 35% seen once, with 15% to 20% in the top ten. CDR1 MNHEY and CDR2 SVGEGT come from the germline V gene. V lost 7 bases and J lost 7; bases outside the gene matches: 4. This CDR3 is built from 13 residues. Sequencing used blood. V and J are TRBV6-2 or TRBV6-3 and TRBJ2-1, with 10 nucleotides matching TRBD2. This TCR derives from a man older than 75 in good health. The chain's CDR3 is CASTTGLANEQFF. CDR3 nucleotides: TGTGCCAGCACCACGGGACTAGCGAATGAGCAGTTCTTC.